Presented here are 25 T cell receptor beta chains from one specimen sequenced in a study of tumor-infiltrating lymphocytes in primary liver carcinoma. Priming with a constant-region primer yielded TCR beta cDNA from 400 to 550 ng total RNA. Investigators got TCR beta libraries out of three nested multiplex PCR rounds, done with slightly modified ARM-PCR. Each of the first two PCR rounds ran approximately 10 cycles with TRBV1-TRBV30 forward and C-beta reverse primers. MiXCR, run by TCRdb on the multiplex PCR reads, gives a single entry per CDR3 protein. This table has 310,000 or so distinct CDR3 sequences, around 60% appearing once. Germline DNA was also extracted, with blood RNA taken from unsorted whole blood. Sequenced: peripheral blood. These TCRs come from a man in his forties with primary liver carcinoma and hepatitis B virus infection.

With respect to this clonotype: Without the conserved terminal phenylalanine or tryptophan, this CDR3 likely stems from a read error. The chain has TRBV11-3 and TRBJ2-1; no clear D gene. V gave up 3 bases and J gave up 9 bases, with 9 bases separating them. Germline loops: CDR1 SGHNT, CDR2 YENEEA. The CDR3 runs to 12 residues. Here the CDR3 reads CASSLHSGEQFS. The CDR3 DNA follows: TGTGCCAGCAGCTTGCATTCGGGTGAGCAGTTCTCC.

For this clonotype: A read error is likely, as this CDR3 ends without the conserved phenylalanine or tryptophan. The limits of the CDR3 on the DNA are not certain, so only TCRdb's listed CDR3 is given. This chain joins TRBV11-2 and TRBJ2-4. Germline V gives CDR1 SGHAT, CDR2 FQNNGV. The CDR3 spans 12 residues, counting both ends. The CDR3 sequence is CASSLGDVGTYL.

The chain carries TRBV6-1 and TRBJ2-1, with D perhaps assigned TRBD1 or TRBD2 (5 bases each). Looked up from germline, CDR1 is MNHNS and CDR2 is SASEGT. CDR3 length equals 15 residues. Trimming shortened V by 10 bases and J by 3 bases, and 19 bases separated the two germline ends. In DNA, the CDR3 is TGTGCCATGAGTGACCCCCCGAGGGGCTACAATGAGCAGTTCTTC. It codes for CAMSDPPRGYNEQFF.

The V gene is TRBV4-2, the J gene TRBJ2-5; possibly TRBD1 for D (5 bases). The CDR3 length is 16 residues. CDR1 and CDR2 from the germline V gene are LGHNA and YNFKEQ. Trimming stripped 1 base from V and 0 bases from J, with 12 bases between. As DNA, the CDR3 is TGTGCCAGCAGCCAAGTTCGAAGCAGGGACCAAGAGACCCAGTACTTC. The encoded protein is CASSQVRSRDQETQYF.

Points on this clonotype: At one end, the junction sequence differs from germline, possibly due to a read error. This chain links TRBV6-6 with TRBJ2-5; D ambiguous. Looked up from germline, CDR1 is MNHNY and CDR2 is SVGAGI (reference sequence). CDR3 length: 11 residues. The CDR3 here is CACSLHDTQYF. The CDR3 region has the DNA TGTGCCTGCAGTCTTCATGATACCCAGTACTTC.

The V call is TRBV7-9, the J call TRBJ2-2; D gene uncertain. The germline V gene has CDR1 SEHNR and CDR2 FQNEAQ (reference sequence). The V and J ends lost 1 base and 14 bases respectively, with 14 bases between them. The CDR3 is 13 residues long. CDR3 sequence: CASSLESAVELFF. The CDR3 DNA sequence: TGTGCCAGCAGCTTAGAATCTGCCGTGGAACTGTTTTTT.

This clonotype has ten or more counts. The rearrangement uses TRBV6-5 and TRBJ2-7; tentative D call: TRBD2 (5 bases). This CDR3 comprises 13 residues. In germline, CDR1 is MNHEY, CDR2 SVGAGI. The V and J ends lost 4 bases and 6 bases respectively, with 13 bases between them. In DNA form, the CDR3 reads TGTGCCAGCAGTTGGGCCACCCGGGGCGAGCAGTACTTC. This translates into CASSWATRGEQYF.

On this clonotype: A single base separates this from a much larger clone, so it may be a read error. V and J are TRBV6-1 and TRBJ2-7; tentatively, D is TRBD1 (6 bases). The CDR3 is made up of 13 amino acids. Germline CDR1 and CDR2: MNHNS and SASEGT. Trimming shortened V by 7 bases and J by 3 bases, and 13 bases separated the two germline ends. The CDR3 DNA reads as TGTGCCAGCATGAGACAGGCTTACTACGAGCAGTACTTC. Protein product: CASMRQAYYEQYF.

This clonotype was seen more than once but under ten times. The V call is TRBV6-2 or TRBV6-3, the J call TRBJ2-6; D is unresolved. This CDR3 region has 12 residues. V was shortened by 0 bases and J by 15 bases, with 9 bases between the two germline ends. The germline gives CDR1 MNHEY, CDR2 SVGEGT. The CDR3 bases are TGTGCCAGCAGTTACTCGCCGGGTACCCTGACTTTC. It encodes CASSYSPGTLTF.

A note on this clonotype: Compared with germline, one end of the junction differs, possibly owing to a read error. The rearrangement uses TRBV6-6 and TRBJ2-7, with 11 bases that match TRBD2. The CDR3 totals 17 residues. CDR1 MNHNY and CDR2 SVGAGI come from the germline V gene (reference sequence). The CDR3 region is CASSYSPTSGVSYEQHF. The CDR3 region has the DNA TGTGCCAGCAGTTACTCGCCGACTAGCGGGGTCTCCTACGAGCAGCACTTC.

A note on this clonotype: A single base separates this from a much larger clone, so it may be a read error. The chain carries TRBV7-9 and TRBJ2-7; 8 bases map to TRBD2. This CDR3 is 15 amino acids long. Germline CDR1 SEHNR, CDR2 FQNEAQ (reference sequence). V gave up 1 base and J gave up 7 bases; unmatched junction bases: 9. CDR3 coding DNA: TGTGCCAGCAGCTTAGGACCGGGAGGGCCAAGGGAGCAGTACTTC. Its protein is CASSLGPGGPREQYF.

On this clonotype itself: One junction end disagrees with the germline gene, perhaps due to a read error. The chain is built from TRBV6-6 and TRBJ2-7; D is unresolved. The CDR3 consists of 13 residues. Germline CDR1 MNHNY, CDR2 SVGAGI (reference sequence). In DNA, the CDR3 is TGTGCCAGCAGTTACAGGTACACCTATGAGCAGTACTTC. Protein product: CASSYRYTYEQYF.

J is TRBJ1-6 and V is TRBV9; D gene uncertain. The length of the CDR3 is 12 residues. The V and J ends lost 4 bases and 7 bases respectively, with 6 bases between them. Germline-derived CDR1 and CDR2 are SGDLS and YYNGEE. The CDR3 spells CASSRGNSPLHF. The CDR3 bases are TGTGCCAGCAGCCGGGGAAATTCACCCCTCCACTTT.

This clonotype was counted ten times or more. The V and J genes are TRBV6-6 and TRBJ1-5; D remains ambiguous. Trimming stripped 7 bases from V and 0 bases from J, with 10 bases between. Germline CDR1 MNHNY, CDR2 SVGAGI (reference sequence). The CDR3 length is 14 residues. The CDR3 nucleotides read TGTGCCAGCACCGGAGCCTATAGCAATCAGCCCCAGCATTTT. Translating gives CASTGAYSNQPQHF.

J is TRBJ2-2 and V is TRBV11-2; perhaps D is TRBD1 or TRBD2 (6 bases each). The CDR3 consists of 13 residues. The germline V gene has CDR1 SGHAT and CDR2 FQNNGV. V dropped 11 bases and J dropped 8 bases, with 18 bases sitting between them. The CDR3: CAGTRGVAGELFF. CDR3 coding DNA: TGTGCCGGCACGAGGGGGGTCGCAGGGGAGCTGTTTTTT.

About this clonotype: Since a much larger clone is just one base distant, this may be a read error. J is TRBJ1-1 and V is TRBV29-1, with D perhaps matching TRBD1 (5 bases). CDR1 and CDR2 from the germline V gene are SQVTM and ANQGSEA. The CDR3 is 13 residues long. V shed 7 bases and J shed 0 bases, with 12 bases lying between them. CDR3 DNA sequence: TGCAGCGCAGAGGGACGGGTGAACACTGAAGCTTTCTTT. It encodes CSAEGRVNTEAFF.

Note on this clonotype: Sequence at one end of the junction differs from germline and may be a read error. V gene TRBV11-2 combines with J gene TRBJ2-7; D may be TRBD2 (5 bases). This CDR3 contains 13 residues. Germline V CDR1 and CDR2: SGHAT, FQNNGV. The CDR3 DNA follows: TGTGCCAGCCGCTTAGCCGGGATCCACGAACAGTACTTC. The encoded protein is CASRLAGIHEQYF.

Notes on this clonotype: At one boundary the junction diverges from the germline segment, which might be a read error. This chain joins TRBV10-3 and TRBJ2-2; D perhaps matches TRBD2 (6 bases). The length of the CDR3 is 17 residues. Germline V gene data show CDR1 as ENHRY and CDR2 as SYGVKD. The CDR3 loop is CAIRAPPGLGYTGELIF. The CDR3, as DNA: TGTGCCATCAGAGCGCCCCCGGGACTGGGGTACACCGGGGAGCTGATTTTT.

This clonotype has ten or more counts. J is TRBJ2-3 and V is TRBV11-2; D ambiguous. There are 15 residues in the CDR3. The germline V gene encodes CDR1 SGHAT and CDR2 FQNNGV. The V end lost 0 bases, the J end lost 2 bases, and 9 bases lay between the germline ends. The CDR3 sequence: CASSLEGGITDTQYF. In nucleotides, the CDR3 is TGTGCCAGCAGCTTAGAGGGCGGTATCACAGATACGCAGTATTTT.

The chain uses TRBV4-2 and TRBJ2-2; a weak D match, TRBD2 (5 bases). The CDR3 is made up of 16 amino acids. V gave up 1 base and J gave up 4 bases, with 13 bases separating them. In germline, CDR1 is LGHNA, CDR2 YNFKEQ. DNA for the CDR3: TGTGCCAGCAGCCAAGGCCTATCGGGAATCACCGGGGAGCTGTTTTTT. This encodes CASSQGLSGITGELFF.

This clonotype appeared a single time. Its ends do not fully match the called genes, so a read error is possible. The genes are TRBV28 and TRBJ2-7; tentative D call: TRBD2 (5 bases). This CDR3 is built from 14 residues. The V gene's germline CDR1 is MDHEN and CDR2 SYDVKM. This CDR3 reads CATSLEALPYEQYF. In DNA form, the CDR3 reads TGTGCCACCAGTTTGGAGGCCCTACCCTACGAGCAGTACTTC.

This chain's CDR3 is CASIPRTSGSLNSYEQYF. The CDR3 DNA reads TGCGCCAGCATCCCGAGGACTAGCGGGAGTTTGAACTCCTACGAGCAGTACTTC. This chain joins TRBV4-1 and TRBJ2-7, with TRBD2 identical over 13 bases. The CDR3 is 18 residues long. V was pared by 7 bases and J by 0 bases, with 12 bases of the junction left unmatched. Germline CDR1 reads MGHRA; CDR2 reads YSYEKL.

Concerning this clonotype: One end of the junction is discordant with germline, which a read error may explain. This rearrangement joins TRBV7-9 to TRBJ2-7, with D tentatively TRBD2 (5 bases). This CDR3 region has 13 residues. Germline CDR1 SEHNR, CDR2 FQNEAQ (reference sequence). The CDR3 DNA follows: TGTGCCAGCAGCCAGGACGGAGACTACAAGCAGTACTTC. It codes for CASSQDGDYKQYF. Together with reference TRBV7-9 and TRBJ2-7, the CDR3 gives the full variable domain: DTGVSQNPRHKITKRGQNVTFRCDPISEHNRLYWYRQTLGQGPEFLTYFQNEAQLEKSRLLSDRFSAERPKGSFSTLEIQRTEQGDSAMYLCASSQDGDYKQYFGPGTRLTVT.

The chain joins TRBV6-5 to TRBJ2-4, with TRBD1 as a possible D gene (5 bases). Trimming shortened V by 6 bases and J by 0 bases, and 9 bases separated the two germline ends. Germline CDR1 and CDR2: MNHEY and SVGAGI. This CDR3 region has 14 residues. This CDR3 reads CASSYTGAKNIQYF. CDR3 DNA: TGTGCCAGCAGCTACACAGGAGCCAAAAACATTCAGTACTTC.

The chain recombines TRBV24-1 with TRBJ2-1; D is possibly TRBD1 (6 bases). V shed 9 bases and J shed 5 bases, with 22 bases lying between them. The CDR3 is 16 residues long. The V gene's germline CDR1 is KGHDR and CDR2 SFDVKD. Here the CDR3 reads CATARSPGTTDNEQFF. CDR3 in DNA: TGTGCCACCGCCAGGAGCCCTGGGACAACCGACAATGAGCAGTTCTTC.